The 25 T cell receptor beta chains given below trace back to one sample, sequenced in a study of T cell changes during pregnancy in multiple sclerosis. Profiled with immunoSEQ multiplex PCR; TCRdb holds only in-frame clones, not every one. The data show some 30,000 clones, with 92% seen just once and around 5% held by the top ten. This specimen consisted of peripheral blood, obtained in the first trimester of pregnancy. The receptors were sampled from a female donor in good health, enrolled as a control in a pregnancy study.

The chain carries TRBV27 and TRBJ1-4; 8 bases fit TRBD1. V gave up 6 bases and J gave up 5 bases; unmatched junction bases: 5. The germline V gene has CDR1 MNHEY and CDR2 SMNVEV (reference sequence). The CDR3 totals 14 residues. CDR3 protein: CASRPTGVNEKLFF. DNA for the CDR3: TGTGCCAGCAGGCCGACAGGGGTGAATGAAAAACTGTTTTTT.

A few counts support this clone. This chain connects TRBV2 to TRBJ1-6, with D unclear. V lost 1 base to trimming and J lost 10 bases, with 14 bases between them. The CDR3 spans 15 residues. Germline V gene data show CDR1 as SNHLY and CDR2 as FYNNEI. CDR3 nucleotides: TGTGCCAGCAGTGAAGTCATGGGGAGCGAGTCACCCCTCCACTTT. This gives the protein CASSEVMGSESPLHF.

The J gene is TRBJ2-3, the V gene TRBV7-9; D might be TRBD2 (7 bases). This CDR3 region has 16 residues. Germline-derived CDR1 and CDR2 are SEHNR and FQNEAQ (reference sequence). The ends were cut back, 5 bases at V and 2 bases at J, with 17 bases in the middle. The CDR3 here is CASSPNRGALTDTQYF. DNA of the CDR3: TGTGCCAGCAGCCCTAACCGGGGGGCCCTCACAGATACGCAGTATTTT.

This chain links TRBV4-1 with TRBJ2-5; possible D gene TRBD2, 7 bases. The germline V gene encodes CDR1 MGHRA and CDR2 YSYEKL. The CDR3 has 17 amino acids. V lost 4 bases and J 5 bases, leaving 23 bases between the germline ends. CDR3 residues: CASSRTGLGGGGETQYF. The CDR3 DNA sequence: TGCGCCAGCAGCCGAACAGGCTTGGGGGGAGGGGGGGAGACCCAGTACTTC.

The chain recombines TRBV4-1 with TRBJ2-1; 9 bases fit TRBD2. Per germline, CDR1 MGHRA and CDR2 YSYEKL. With V trimmed by 1 base and J by 4 bases, 5 bases remained unmatched. This CDR3 has 16 amino acids. The CDR3 loop is CASSQVPTSGYNEQFF. The CDR3 region has the DNA TGCGCCAGCAGCCAAGTCCCGACTAGCGGATACAATGAGCAGTTCTTC.

V gene TRBV5-1 combines with J gene TRBJ1-1; D gene uncertain. The V end lost 4 bases, the J end lost 2 bases, and 12 bases lay between the germline ends. The CDR3 is made up of 14 amino acids. CDR1 is SGHRS and CDR2 is YFSETQ in the germline V gene. The CDR3 nucleotides read TGCGCCAGCAGCATTCAGGCTACCAACACTGAAGCTTTCTTT. Translation: CASSIQATNTEAFF.

The rearrangement joins TRBV9 to TRBJ2-1; 14 positions agree with TRBD2. The germline V gene has CDR1 SGDLS and CDR2 YYNGEE. Trimming took 3 bases from V and 9 from J; bases not matched to a gene: 8. The CDR3 runs 16 residues. CDR3 DNA: TGTGCCAGCAGCGCAGATGGACTAGCGGGGGGTACTGAGCAGTTCTTC. Translating gives CASSADGLAGGTEQFF.

This sequence joins TRBV18 and TRBJ2-5; 10 bases align to TRBD2. J gave up 4 bases and V 6 bases, and 14 bases lay outside the gene matches. Germline CDR1 is KGHSH and CDR2 is LQKENI. The CDR3 runs to 17 residues. The CDR3 loop reads CASSPGAQREGRETQYF. In nucleotides, the CDR3 is TGTGCCAGCTCCCCTGGGGCCCAGCGGGAGGGCCGAGAGACCCAGTACTTC.

The chain is built from TRBV9 and TRBJ1-1; the D is unclear. This CDR3 contains 15 residues. Germline CDR1 is SGDLS and CDR2 is YYNGEE. V shed 0 bases and J shed 4 bases, with 13 bases lying between them. The CDR3 region is CASSVGQFIGTEAFF. CDR3 DNA sequence: TGTGCCAGCAGCGTAGGGCAGTTTATTGGCACTGAAGCTTTCTTT.

The chain is built from TRBV2 and TRBJ1-2, with D perhaps TRBD1 (6 bases). Per germline, CDR1 SNHLY and CDR2 FYNNEI. The CDR3 runs to 13 residues. V was cut by 2 bases and J by 5 bases, with 9 bases left in between. The CDR3: CASSETGTYGYTF. The CDR3 nucleotides are TGTGCCAGCAGTGAAACAGGGACGTATGGCTACACCTTC.

This chain links TRBV19 with TRBJ1-4; no definite D call. Germline V gene sequence: CDR1 LNHDA, CDR2 SQIVND (reference sequence). Trimming removed 7 bases at V and 0 bases at J, with 9 bases between. The CDR3 covers 14 residues. The CDR3 coding sequence is TGTGCCAGTAAACAAAATCCAACTAATGAAAAACTGTTTTTT. As protein: CASKQNPTNEKLFF.

The chain recombines TRBV2 with TRBJ1-5, with 9 bases identical to TRBD1. V was clipped by 4 bases and J by 7 bases; unmatched bases: 5. The CDR3 is 14 amino acids. In germline, CDR1 is SNHLY, CDR2 FYNNEI. The CDR3 protein is CASSAGQGPQPQHF. CDR3 in DNA: TGTGCCAGCAGTGCGGGACAGGGCCCCCAGCCCCAGCATTTT.

The chain is built from TRBV7-2 and TRBJ1-1; 7 bases map to TRBD1. The CDR3 loop spans 14 amino acids. Germline-derived CDR1 and CDR2 are SGHTA and FQGNSA. The V gene end was trimmed by 5 bases and the J gene end by 5 bases; junction bases not matched to a gene: 8. Here the CDR3 reads CASSETGSLTEAFF. CDR3 sequence (DNA): TGTGCCAGCAGCGAGACAGGGAGTTTGACTGAAGCTTTCTTT.

This chain links TRBV11-3 with TRBJ2-1, with 8 bases aligning to TRBD1. The CDR3 is 15 residues long. Germline assignment: CDR1 SGHNT and CDR2 YENEEA. V shed 1 base, J shed 3 bases, and the junction held 2 bases outside the gene matches. The CDR3 here is CASSLAGGGYNEQFF. The CDR3 nucleotides are TGTGCCAGCAGCTTAGCAGGGGGCGGCTACAATGAGCAGTTCTTC.

V usage is TRBV19 and J usage is TRBJ2-1; D perhaps matches TRBD1 (6 bases). V lost 5 bases, J lost 8 bases, and 10 bases lay in between. The CDR3 totals 12 residues. The germline gives CDR1 LNHDA, CDR2 SQIVND (reference sequence). The CDR3 sequence: CASSSQGYEQFF. CDR3 DNA: TGTGCCAGTAGTTCACAGGGTTATGAGCAGTTCTTC.

The chain couples TRBV11-2 to TRBJ1-1; 11 bases map to TRBD1. V lost 5 bases to trimming and J lost 6 bases; unmatched junction nucleotides: 8. The CDR3 contains 15 residues. CDR1 SGHAT and CDR2 FQNNGV come from the germline V gene. The CDR3 region is CASSRQGQGGSEAFF. The CDR3 DNA reads TGTGCCAGCAGCCGCCAGGGACAGGGGGGTTCTGAAGCTTTCTTT. The whole variable domain, remainder taken from reference TRBV11-2 and TRBJ1-1, is EAGVAQSPRYKIIEKRQSVAFWCNPISGHATLYWYQQILGQGPKLLIQFQNNGVVDDSQLPKDRFSAERLKGVDSTLKIQPAKLEDSAVYLCASSRQGQGGSEAFFGQGTRLTVV.

The chain couples TRBV5-1 to TRBJ2-6; D remains ambiguous. The V gene's germline CDR1 is SGHRS and CDR2 YFSETQ. The CDR3 runs to 15 residues. V lost 1 base, J lost 2 bases, and 7 bases lay in between. Here the CDR3 DNA reads TGCGCCAGCAGCTTGCCGGTAACTGGGGCCAACGTCCTGACTTTC. It translates to CASSLPVTGANVLTF.

The V call is TRBV30, the J call TRBJ2-7; TRBD1 agrees at 10 bases. The V gene end was trimmed by 2 bases and the J gene end by 2 bases; junction bases not matched to a gene: 9. This CDR3 has 16 amino acids. The germline V gene encodes CDR1 GTSNPN and CDR2 SVGIG (reference sequence). The CDR3 protein is CAWSPPGQGTPYEQYF. CDR3 DNA sequence: TGTGCCTGGAGTCCGCCGGGACAGGGGACCCCCTACGAGCAGTACTTC. Using reference TRBV30 and TRBJ2-7 for the parts outside the CDR3, the full variable domain is SQTIHQWPATLVQPVGSPLSLECTVEGTSNPNLYWYRQAAGRGLQLLFYSVGIGQISSEVPQNLSASRPQDRQFILSSKKLLLSDSGFYLCAWSPPGQGTPYEQYFGPGTRLTVT.

The chain carries TRBV9 and TRBJ1-1, with 11 nucleotides matching TRBD1. Germline assignment: CDR1 SGDLS and CDR2 YYNGEE. The CDR3 contains 17 residues. V lost 4 bases, J lost 0 bases, and 8 bases stayed unmatched. The CDR3 bases are TGTGCCAGCAGCCCGAGGGGGACAGGGGGTATGAACACTGAAGCTTTCTTT. Its translation: CASSPRGTGGMNTEAFF.

The V and J genes are TRBV5-1 and TRBJ2-3, with TRBD2 matching over 8 bases. The junction had 2 bases not matched to a gene; V was cut back by 2 bases and J by 0 bases. The CDR3 has 15 residues. Germline CDR1 and CDR2: SGHRS and YFSETQ. The CDR3 spells CASSLAGASTDTQYF. CDR3 bases: TGCGCCAGCAGCTTAGCGGGGGCTAGCACAGATACGCAGTATTTT.

The chain recombines TRBV19 with TRBJ2-5; D not resolved. CDR1 is LNHDA, CDR2 SQIVND, per germline (reference sequence). Trimming took 1 base from V and 1 from J, leaving 10 bases between them. The CDR3 contains 15 residues. CDR3 residues: CASSIGGSLQETQYF. Here the CDR3 DNA reads TGTGCCAGTAGTATAGGCGGAAGCCTCCAAGAGACCCAGTACTTC.

The chain recombines TRBV15 with TRBJ2-5; TRBD2 is a possible D gene (6 bases). V lost 4 bases and J 5 bases, leaving 17 bases between the germline ends. Germline CDR1 is LNHNV and CDR2 is YYDKDF (reference sequence). The CDR3 has 15 amino acids. DNA for the CDR3: TGTGCCACCAGCAAGGTCGGGGGAAACTGGGAGACCCAGTACTTC. Translating it yields CATSKVGGNWETQYF.

The chain links TRBV7-8 to TRBJ2-7; tentatively, D is TRBD1 (6 bases). The CDR3 has 14 amino acids. Germline CDR1 reads SGHVS; CDR2 reads FQNEAQ. V was cut by 3 bases and J by 1 base, with 10 bases left in between. The CDR3 DNA reads as TGTGCCAGCAGCTTTACAGGGAAATCCTACGAGCAGTACTTC. The encoded protein is CASSFTGKSYEQYF. Based on the CDR3 plus reference TRBV7-8 and TRBJ2-7, the full variable domain is GAGVSQSPRYKVAKRGQDVALRCDPISGHVSLFWYQQALGQGPEFLTYFQNEAQLDKSGLPSDRFFAERPEGSVSTLKIQRTQQEDSAVYLCASSFTGKSYEQYFGPGTRLTVT.

The chain joins TRBV7-2 to TRBJ1-3; 7 positions agree with TRBD1. After removal of 6 bases from V and 3 bases from J, the junction contained 5 bases not matched to a gene. Germline CDR1 reads SGHTA; CDR2 reads FQGNSA. The CDR3 runs 14 residues. CDR3 loop: CASSQTGVGNTIYF. DNA of the CDR3: TGTGCCAGCAGTCAAACAGGGGTTGGAAACACCATATATTTT.

This clone was seen more than once but under ten times. This rearrangement joins TRBV7-6 to TRBJ1-1, with TRBD1 as a possible D gene (5 bases). V gave up 3 bases and J gave up 4 bases, with 9 bases separating them. This CDR3 comprises 13 residues. Per the germline V gene, CDR1 is SGHVS and CDR2 is FNYEAQ. The CDR3 coding sequence is TGTGCCAGCAGCTTTATGGGGGGCACTGAAGCTTTCTTT. Protein product: CASSFMGGTEAFF.